The 21 T cell receptor beta chains below were found in one sample sequenced in a study of cytomegalovirus exposure and HLA in healthy donors. PCR employed 60 Vbeta and 13 Jbeta primers. Clones were read by immunoSEQ multiplex PCR, and TCRdb kept only the in-frame ones, dropping some. Of about 120,000 clones listed, roughly 9% are singletons. The sample consisted of PBMCs. Source of these receptors: a man in his thirties or forties in good health and CMV-seronegative.

The CDR3 region is CASSGRQGHRYEQYF. The CDR3 nucleotides read TGTGCCAGCAGCGGGCGGCAGGGTCATAGGTACGAGCAGTACTTC. The V and J genes are TRBV7-2 and TRBJ2-7; perhaps TRBD1 as D (5 bases). There are 15 residues in the CDR3. The ends were cut back, 5 bases at V and 4 bases at J, with 18 bases in the middle. From germline, CDR1 is SGHTA and CDR2 FQGNSA.

The CDR3 bases are TGTGCCAGTAGTACCTGGACAGGGGGCGAGAACACTGAAGCTTTCTTT. Protein sequence: CASSTWTGGENTEAFF. The V and J genes are TRBV19 and TRBJ1-1, with 11 bases fitting TRBD1. The CDR3 contains 16 residues. The V gene end was trimmed by 4 bases and the J gene end by 1 base; junction bases not matched to a gene: 5. Germline V gene data show CDR1 as LNHDA and CDR2 as SQIVND (reference sequence).

This chain uses TRBV5-1 with TRBJ1-4; D is uncertain. The V gene lost 3 bases and the J gene lost 7 bases, with 13 bases spanning the gap. The germline CDR1 and CDR2 sequences are SGHRS and YFSETQ. The CDR3 spans 14 residues. CDR3 sequence reads: CASSSGSGSEKLFF. The CDR3 DNA reads as TGCGCCAGCAGCTCGGGATCTGGGAGTGAAAAACTGTTTTTT.

This CDR3 reads CASSPSGYSPLHF. The DNA of the CDR3 is TGTGCCAGTAGTCCTAGTGGATATTCACCCCTCCACTTT. The V and J genes are TRBV19 and TRBJ1-6, with D unresolved. Germline-derived CDR1 and CDR2 are LNHDA and SQIVND (reference sequence). This CDR3 contains 13 residues. Trimming cost V 5 bases and J 8 bases, with 10 bases left between them. Looking up the rest from reference TRBV19 and TRBJ1-6 gives the full variable domain: DGGITQSPKYLFRKEGQNVTLSCEQNLNHDAMYWYRQDPGQGLRLIYYSQIVNDFQKGDIAEGYSVSREKKESFPLTVTSAQKNPTAFYLCASSPSGYSPLHFGNGTRLTVT.

This clone has just a few counts. Here the CDR3 reads CASSADRTNGYTF. The CDR3 region has the DNA TGCGCCAGCAGTGCGGACAGGACTAATGGCTACACCTTC. The chain carries TRBV10-1 and TRBJ1-2; 7 bases fit TRBD1. V was pared by 4 bases and J by 6 bases, with 5 bases of the junction left unmatched. Germline loops: CDR1 WNHNN, CDR2 SYGVQD (reference sequence). The CDR3 runs to 13 residues.

This clone was detected only a few times. The rearrangement joins TRBV5-1 to TRBJ2-7; D call uncertain. Trimming took off 4 bases at V and 4 bases at J, with 15 bases between the two ends. The V gene's germline CDR1 is SGHRS and CDR2 YFSETQ. This CDR3 comprises 14 residues. Here the CDR3 reads CASSQRARGYEQYF. The CDR3 DNA reads as TGCGCCAGCAGCCAACGAGCCAGAGGTTACGAGCAGTACTTC. Combining the CDR3 with reference TRBV5-1 and TRBJ2-7 gives the whole variable domain KAGVTQTPRYLIKTRGQQVTLSCSPISGHRSVSWYQQTPGQGLQFLFEYFSETQRNKGNFPGRFSGRQFSNSRSEMNVSTLELGDSALYLCASSQRARGYEQYFGPGTRLTVT.

The table lists this clone with a few counts. The chain joins TRBV18 to TRBJ2-2, with D perhaps matching TRBD1 (6 bases). The CDR3 extends over 13 amino acids. V lost 4 bases and J lost 5, with 8 bases in between. CDR1 KGHSH and CDR2 LQKENI come from the germline V gene. The CDR3 DNA sequence: TGTGCCAGCTCACGGACAGTAACCGGGGAGCTGTTTTTT. Translated, it gives CASSRTVTGELFF.

This clone has more than one count but fewer than ten. The genes are TRBV7-9 and TRBJ2-1, with D maybe TRBD1 (5 bases). The CDR3 length is 17 residues. V lost 5 bases to trimming and J lost 8 bases, with 25 bases between them. Germline values: CDR1 SEHNR, CDR2 FQNEAQ (reference sequence). CDR3 DNA: TGTGCCAGCAGCCCCTTAAAGGACAAAGGTAGGGTGGATGAGCAGTTCTTC. Translated, it gives CASSPLKDKGRVDEQFF.

This clone was seen a handful of times. The sample contains more than one DNA sequence encoding this CDR3. The chain couples TRBV30 to TRBJ2-1, with TRBD1 matching 8 bases. Germline V gene lookup returns CDR1 GTSNPN and CDR2 SVGIG (reference sequence). The CDR3 is made up of 14 amino acids. With 4 bases clipped from V and 6 bases from J, the junction kept 8 bases outside the gene matches. The CDR3 sequence: CAWMDRVASNEQFF. CDR3 coding DNA: TGTGCCTGGATGGACAGGGTCGCGAGCAATGAGCAGTTCTTC.

The table lists this clone with a few counts. The rearrangement links TRBV7-9 to TRBJ1-1, with TRBD1 identical over 7 bases. There are 15 residues in the CDR3. Looked up from germline, CDR1 is SEHNR and CDR2 is FQNEAQ (reference sequence). Unmatched junction bases numbered 7, after V lost 1 base and J lost 5 bases. The CDR3 bases are TGTGCCAGCAGCTTAGGAGGACAGGACAAAACTGAAGCTTTCTTT. Encoded protein: CASSLGGQDKTEAFF.

This clone came up a few times. This chain connects TRBV5-1 to TRBJ1-4; possible D gene TRBD1, 6 bases. The ends were cut back, 3 bases at V and 8 bases at J, with 11 bases in the middle. Germline values: CDR1 SGHRS, CDR2 YFSETQ. The CDR3 sequence is 13 residues long. The CDR3 spells CASSSGTPEKLFF. CDR3 nucleotides: TGCGCCAGCAGCTCCGGGACACCGGAAAAACTGTTTTTT.

This clone showed up just a few times. The V gene is TRBV13, the J gene TRBJ2-5, with TRBD2 matching 11 bases. There are 16 residues in the CDR3. CDR1 and CDR2 (germline): PRHDT, FYEKMQ (reference sequence). After removal of 0 bases from V and 2 bases from J, the junction contained 2 bases not matched to a gene. The CDR3 spells CASSLGLAGGQETQYF. CDR3 in DNA: TGTGCCAGCAGCTTAGGGCTAGCGGGGGGACAAGAGACCCAGTACTTC.

The DNA for the CDR3 is TGTGCCAGCAGCAAAACCGGGACAGGGGAGCAGTACTTC. Translated: CASSKTGTGEQYF. The chain employs TRBV11-2 and TRBJ2-7, with 9 bases identical to TRBD1. The CDR3 length is 13 residues. Germline CDR1 is SGHAT and CDR2 is FQNNGV. The V gene end was trimmed by 5 bases and the J gene end by 7 bases; junction bases not matched to a gene: 6.

This clone was counted between two and nine times. This chain joins TRBV18 and TRBJ1-3, with D maybe TRBD1 (6 bases). From germline, CDR1 is KGHSH and CDR2 LQKENI. V lost 0 bases and J 8 bases, leaving 11 bases between the germline ends. The CDR3 contains 14 residues. In DNA, the CDR3 is TGTGCCAGCTCACCACCGACCAGGGGTGACACCATATATTTT. It translates to CASSPPTRGDTIYF.

The chain couples TRBV7-8 to TRBJ2-5; the match to TRBD2 covers 14 bases. Germline trimming cut 4 bases from V and 4 bases from J; bases unmatched to any gene: 11. The CDR3 runs to 18 residues. Germline assignment: CDR1 SGHVS and CDR2 FQNEAQ. Here the CDR3 reads CASSSGTSGSAMGETQYF. In DNA, the CDR3 is TGTGCCAGCAGCTCCGGGACTAGCGGGAGTGCAATGGGAGAGACCCAGTACTTC.

This clone was found a few times. The chain couples TRBV18 to TRBJ2-2; 8 bases align to TRBD1. V dropped 5 bases and J dropped 1; count of bases not matched to a gene: 12. The CDR3 extends over 18 amino acids. Germline loops: CDR1 KGHSH, CDR2 LQKENI. Here the CDR3 reads CASSRTIQGDQNTGELFF. CDR3 nucleotides: TGTGCCAGCTCAAGGACCATACAGGGGGACCAGAACACCGGGGAGCTGTTTTTT.

This clone was counted a few times. This sequence joins TRBV28 and TRBJ2-5; the D gene is possibly TRBD2 (7 bases). V was cut by 2 bases and J by 5 bases, with 12 bases left in between. The germline gives CDR1 MDHEN, CDR2 SYDVKM. The CDR3 runs 14 residues. The CDR3 here is CASSLPGGEETQYF. In DNA, the CDR3 is TGTGCCAGCAGTTTACCGGGGGGCGAGGAGACCCAGTACTTC.

The chain couples TRBV28 to TRBJ2-2; TRBD1 matches 11 bases. With 5 bases clipped from V and 2 bases from J, the junction kept 7 bases outside the gene matches. The CDR3 extends over 17 amino acids. CDR1 is MDHEN, CDR2 SYDVKM, per germline. CDR3 in DNA: TGTGCCAGCAGTGAGACCCGGACAGGGGGCAACACCGGGGAGCTGTTTTTT. This translates into CASSETRTGGNTGELFF.

This clone was picked up a small number of times. V and J are TRBV6-5 and TRBJ1-2; D may be TRBD1 (5 bases). The CDR3 extends over 13 amino acids. Germline loops: CDR1 MNHEY, CDR2 SVGAGI. Trimming removed 0 bases from V and 7 bases from J, with 9 bases in between. The CDR3 is CASSYSRARGYTF. The CDR3 nucleotides read TGTGCCAGCAGTTACTCCAGGGCCCGTGGCTACACCTTC.

This clone occurred a few times. The rearrangement joins TRBV13 to TRBJ2-2; the match to TRBD2 covers 8 bases. The V and J ends lost 4 bases and 3 bases, in that order; junction bases with no gene match: 7. CDR3 length: 16 residues. In germline, CDR1 is PRHDT, CDR2 FYEKMQ (reference sequence). DNA of the CDR3: TGTGCCAGCAGCTCCCCGGCGGGGGGCTACACCGGGGAGCTGTTTTTT. It specifies CASSSPAGGYTGELFF. Using reference TRBV13 and TRBJ2-2 for the parts outside the CDR3, the full variable domain is AAGVIQSPRHLIKEKRETATLKCYPIPRHDTVYWYQQGPGQDPQFLISFYEKMQSDKGSIPDRFSAQQFSDYHSELNMSSLELGDSALYFCASSSPAGGYTGELFFGEGSRLTVL.

This clone has more than one count but fewer than ten. The chain recombines TRBV29-1 with TRBJ1-1; TRBD1 aligns across 7 bases. Trimming at V came to 7 bases and at J to 6 bases, leaving 8 bases not matched to a gene. The CDR3 runs to 12 residues. Germline V CDR1 and CDR2: SQVTM, ANQGSEA. The CDR3 nucleotides read TGCAGCGACATGGAGGGGGCGGCTGAAGCTTTCTTT. Translating gives CSDMEGAAEAFF.